This section outlines one TCR beta chain sequence together with its context. By sample share, this clonotype is medium-sized (0.01 to 0.1%). The antigen it recognizes is unknown. No much larger clone is present one base from it, and per-base qualities are unavailable. This sample stems from a study of T-cell memory formation after mild COVID-19 (dated by TCRdb to about 2021). Some background on the complete study: Most TCR sequence clusters were specific to one of the two donors. In two donors, T-cell clones that expanded and contracted after mild COVID-19 were tracked by sequencing TCRalpha and TCRbeta repertoires over time. Two young, previously healthy adult volunteers, one female and one male, were included in the cohort.

There are 14 amino acids in the CDR3, from cysteine to phenylalanine inclusive. Just CDR3 DNA is preserved here, 42 bases in frame from base 1. Trimming takes 5 bases off V and 3 bases off J; junction bases not matched to a gene: 6. For CDR1 and CDR2, the germline V gene (reference sequence) lists SEHNR and FQNEAQ. TCRdb records Illumina NovaSeq 6000 as the sequencer. TCRalpha and TCRbeta cDNA libraries were constructed by 5'RACE with constant-segment primers, with sample barcodes and unique molecular identifiers being introduced. Trizol reagent was used to extract RNA from every sample. Library amplification was performed in two PCR steps, and a second sample barcode and Illumina TruSeq adapters were introduced in the second step. Sequencing of libraries was performed on an Illumina NovaSeq with 2 x 150 bp paired-end reads. In the source study's methods: Reads were demultiplexed and collapsed into UMI-guided consensus sequences with migec v1.2.7. Using mixcr v2.1.11, UMI consensuses were aligned to TRA and TRB V and J templates and then assembled into clonotypes. A clonotype was counted as expanded or contracted only if both edgeR and NoisET called the change significant, with noise models trained on biological replicates. For edgeR calls, the thresholds were a false discovery rate-adjusted p below 0.01 and a log2 fold-change of 1. As an exploratory analysis of dynamics, PCA with hierarchical clustering was applied to max-normalized trajectories of the 1000 most abundant clonotypes. Separately sequenced CD4+ and CD8+ repertoires were used to assign a CD4 or CD8 phenotype to each responding clone. TCRdb's own reprocessing of the public reads used fastp at Q25 and MiXCR and kept productive beta chains. Entries are consolidated by CDR3 protein sequence, retaining the most common genes and DNA. These V and J calls are TCRdb output, not the study's own analysis. The sample contains 4,500 or so distinct CDR3 sequences, 16% of them found a single time. The ten largest clones represent 2% to 2.5% of the sample.

Points the paper makes about the study in general: The study covered only a couple of mild cases, and larger cohorts including severe cases with pre-infection samples were considered necessary. From day 15 to 85, contracting clones showed balanced CD4/CD8 phenotypes, whereas a second wave of clones that expanded from day 15 to 37 leaned towards CD4+. Contracting CD4+ clones turned up mainly in the CM and EM memory subsets, whereas EMRA was where CD8+ clones were enriched. Whether the second-wave clones peaking on day 37 were SARS-CoV-2 specific was not confirmed. Some responding clones were found in pre-infection memory, which suggests that pre-existing cross-reactive memory T cells took part in the SARS-CoV-2 response.

Ficoll-Paque density gradient centrifugation was used to isolate PBMCs. The sequence joins TRBV7-9 to TRBJ1-1; 7 bases in between match TRBD1. This TCR was sampled from an adult who had mild COVID-19 (a few samples of this study predate the infection). The sample titles of this study are shuffled in the database, so cell type and time point are left out. The sequenced sample was PBMCs or a T cell subset sorted from them (not recorded which). The bases are TGTGCCAGCAGCCGGCGGGACAGTGACACTGAAGCTTTCTTT. Its protein is CASSRRDSDTEAFF.